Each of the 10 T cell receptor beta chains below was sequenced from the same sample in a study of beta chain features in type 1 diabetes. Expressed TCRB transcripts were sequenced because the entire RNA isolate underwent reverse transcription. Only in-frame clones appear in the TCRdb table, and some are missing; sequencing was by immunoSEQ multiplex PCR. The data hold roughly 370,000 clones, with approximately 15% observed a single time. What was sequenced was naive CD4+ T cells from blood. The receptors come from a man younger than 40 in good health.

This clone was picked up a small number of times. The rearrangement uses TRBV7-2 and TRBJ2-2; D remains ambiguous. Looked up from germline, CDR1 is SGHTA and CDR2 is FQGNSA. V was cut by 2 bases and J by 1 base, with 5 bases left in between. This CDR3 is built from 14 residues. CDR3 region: CASSLQRNTGELFF. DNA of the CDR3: TGTGCCAGCAGCTTACAGCGGAACACCGGGGAGCTGTTTTTT.

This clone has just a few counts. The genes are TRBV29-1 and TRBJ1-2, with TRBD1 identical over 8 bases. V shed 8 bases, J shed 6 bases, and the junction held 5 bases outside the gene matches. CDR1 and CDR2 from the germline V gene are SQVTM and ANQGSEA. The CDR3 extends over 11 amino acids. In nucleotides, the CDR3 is TGCAGCATCGGACAGGGAGATGGCTACACCTTC. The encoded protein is CSIGQGDGYTF.

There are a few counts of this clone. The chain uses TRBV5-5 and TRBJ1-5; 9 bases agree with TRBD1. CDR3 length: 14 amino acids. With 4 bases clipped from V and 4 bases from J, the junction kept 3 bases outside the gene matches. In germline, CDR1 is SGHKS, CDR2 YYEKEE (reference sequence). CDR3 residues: CASSTGTGNQPQHF. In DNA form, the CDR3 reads TGTGCCAGCAGCACCGGGACAGGGAATCAGCCCCAGCATTTT.

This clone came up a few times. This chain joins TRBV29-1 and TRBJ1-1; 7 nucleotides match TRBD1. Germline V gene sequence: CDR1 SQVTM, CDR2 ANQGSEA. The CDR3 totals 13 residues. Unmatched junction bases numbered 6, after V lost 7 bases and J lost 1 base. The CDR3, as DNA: TGCAGCGCTTGGCGGACAGGGAACACTGAAGCTTTCTTT. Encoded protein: CSAWRTGNTEAFF.

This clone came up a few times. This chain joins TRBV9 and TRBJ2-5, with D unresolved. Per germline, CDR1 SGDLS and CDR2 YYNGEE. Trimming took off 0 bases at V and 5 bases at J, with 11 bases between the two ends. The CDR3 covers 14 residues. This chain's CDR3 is CASSVDGLWETQYF. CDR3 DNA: TGTGCCAGCAGCGTAGATGGGCTGTGGGAGACCCAGTACTTC.

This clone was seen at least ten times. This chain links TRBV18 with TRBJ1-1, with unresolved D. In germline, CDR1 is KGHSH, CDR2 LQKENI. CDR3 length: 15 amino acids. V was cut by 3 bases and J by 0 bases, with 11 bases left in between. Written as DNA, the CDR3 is TGTGCCAGCTCACCGAAGACACAGATGAACACTGAAGCTTTCTTT. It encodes CASSPKTQMNTEAFF.

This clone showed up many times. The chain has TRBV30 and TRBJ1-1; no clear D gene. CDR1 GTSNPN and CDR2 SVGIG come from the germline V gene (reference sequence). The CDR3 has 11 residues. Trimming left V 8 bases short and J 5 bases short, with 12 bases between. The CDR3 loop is CASAKLTEAFF. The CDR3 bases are TGTGCCAGCGCTAAGTTGACTGAAGCTTTCTTT.

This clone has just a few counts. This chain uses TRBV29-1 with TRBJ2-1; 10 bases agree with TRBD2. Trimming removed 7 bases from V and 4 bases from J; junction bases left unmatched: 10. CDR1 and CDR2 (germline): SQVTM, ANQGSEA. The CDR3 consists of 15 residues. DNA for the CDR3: TGCAGCGGTAGGGGACTAGCGCGGGATTACAATGAGCAGTTCTTC. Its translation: CSGRGLARDYNEQFF.

CDR3 DNA: TGCGCCAGCAGCCAAGTCCACGGGACAGGGGGTACCTACGAGCAGTACTTC. Its translation is CASSQVHGTGGTYEQYF. The rearrangement joins TRBV4-1 to TRBJ2-7; 11 bases fit TRBD1. J lost 2 bases, V lost 1 base, and 7 bases had no gene match. The CDR3 spans 17 residues. CDR1 MGHRA and CDR2 YSYEKL come from the germline V gene.

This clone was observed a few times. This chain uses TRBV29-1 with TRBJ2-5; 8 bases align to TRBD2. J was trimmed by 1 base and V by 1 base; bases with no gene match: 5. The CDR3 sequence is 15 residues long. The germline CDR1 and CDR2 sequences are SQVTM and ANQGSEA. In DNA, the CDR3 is TGCAGCGTTGAAGTTGCGGGGGGACCCCAAGAGACCCAGTACTTC. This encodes CSVEVAGGPQETQYF.